The rows below give T cell receptor beta chains drawn from one sample of a study of blood T cell repertoires in COVID-19. Assay used: immunoSEQ multiplex PCR; TCRdb lists only in-frame clones, some missing. The sample has 90,000 to 120,000 clones, just over 90% seen once. Sequencing was carried out using peripheral blood. The receptors were gathered from a woman aged 25 to 39 with acute or convalescent COVID-19. The CDR3 runs from the conserved cysteine through the conserved F or W. D genes are given only for firm matches. Some rows have no size entry. The others give once, few or many, or a class for an expanded clone.

clone_size,j_call,v_call,d_call,cdr3_aa,cdr3_nt
-,TRBJ2-1,TRBV12-3/TRBV12-4,-,CASSYYNEQFF,TGTGCCAGCAGCTACTACAATGAGCAGTTCTTC
-,TRBJ1-5,TRBV6-6,TRBD1,CASKDRVPSNQPQHF,TGTGCCAGCAAGGACAGGGTGCCCAGCAATCAGCCCCAGCATTTT
-,TRBJ1-1,TRBV11-1,TRBD1,CASSLETGTAKRGAFF,TGTGCCAGCAGCTTAGAAACCGGGACAGCTAAACGAGGGGCTTTCTTT
-,TRBJ1-1,TRBV5-1,-,CASSSRGGGFMNTEAFF,TGCGCCAGCAGCTCCAGGGGTGGAGGCTTTATGAACACTGAAGCTTTCTTT
once,TRBJ1-5,TRBV7-9,-,CASRLGQINQPQHF,TGTGCCAGCAGGCTTGGACAGATCAATCAGCCCCAGCATTTT
-,TRBJ1-1,TRBV27,-,CASSLSEGTEAFF,TGTGCCAGCAGTTTATCTGAGGGCACTGAAGCTTTCTTT
-,TRBJ2-1,TRBV5-1,TRBD2,CASSWLASGVGNEQFF,TGCGCCAGCAGCTGGTTGGCTAGCGGGGTGGGGAATGAGCAGTTCTTC
-,TRBJ1-5,TRBV6-6,TRBD1,CASSRGGQGVSNQPQHF,TGTGCCAGCAGTCGAGGGGGACAGGGTGTGAGCAATCAGCCCCAGCATTTT
-,TRBJ1-5,TRBV28,TRBD1,CASSYPGQGASQPQHF,TGTGCCAGCAGCTACCCGGGACAGGGGGCGAGTCAGCCCCAGCATTTT
few,TRBJ1-5,TRBV28,TRBD1,CASSFSRTGGNQPQHF,TGTGCCAGCAGTTTCTCCCGGACAGGGGGCAATCAGCCCCAGCATTTT
-,TRBJ1-1,TRBV6-2/TRBV6-3,TRBD1,CASSPDRDFLNTEAFF,TGTGCCAGCAGCCCCGACAGGGACTTCCTGAACACTGAAGCTTTCTTT
-,TRBJ1-1,TRBV10-1,-,CASSESIQGWAFF,TGCGCCAGCAGTGAGTCGATTCAGGGGTGGGCTTTCTTT
-,TRBJ2-2,TRBV2,TRBD1,CASSKDRQGPTGELFF,TGTGCCAGCAGTAAAGACCGACAGGGGCCCACCGGGGAGCTGTTTTTT
-,TRBJ2-1,TRBV10-1,-,CASSDSGGYNEQFF,TGCGCCAGCAGTGATTCCGGAGGATACAATGAGCAGTTCTTC
-,TRBJ1-1,TRBV12-3/TRBV12-4,-,CASGVQGHTEAFF,TGTGCCAGCGGGGTTCAGGGGCACACTGAAGCTTTCTTT
-,TRBJ2-2,TRBV7-8,TRBD2,CASSTLTRGWLAENTGELFF,TGTGCCAGCAGCACACTTACCCGGGGGTGGCTAGCGGAGAACACCGGGGAGCTGTTTTTT
-,TRBJ1-2,TRBV23-1,-,CASSQLTSGYTF,TGCGCCAGCAGTCAATTAACGAGTGGCTACACCTTC
-,TRBJ2-7,TRBV5-5,-,CASSLTAESSYEQYF,TGTGCCAGCAGCTTGACAGCAGAGAGCTCCTACGAGCAGTACTTC
-,TRBJ1-5,TRBV30,-,CAWSRGQRNQPQHF,TGTGCCTGGAGTCGCGGACAGAGGAATCAGCCCCAGCATTTT
-,TRBJ2-5,TRBV5-1,-,CASSLGGLDWSRETQYF,TGCGCCAGCAGCTTGGGCGGGCTTGATTGGTCAAGAGAGACCCAGTACTTC
once,TRBJ1-6,TRBV6-5,-,CASNPGGGPLHF,TGTGCCAGCAACCCCGGGGGAGGTCCCCTCCACTTT
-,TRBJ2-1,TRBV7-9,-,CASSPRQSSYNEQFF,TGTGCCAGCAGCCCCAGACAGAGCTCCTACAATGAGCAGTTCTTC
-,TRBJ2-7,TRBV19,-,CASSRSGLTYEQYF,TGTGCCAGTAGCAGATCTGGGCTTACCTACGAGCAGTACTTC
-,TRBJ1-5,TRBV7-8,-,CASSFGGDQPQHF,TGTGCCAGCAGCTTCGGGGGGGATCAGCCCCAGCATTTT
-,TRBJ1-3,TRBV20-1,-,CSASGVQGSSGNTIYF,TGCAGTGCTAGTGGGGTACAGGGAAGCTCTGGAAACACCATATATTTT